This T cell receptor (beta chain) is drawn from a study of blood T cell repertoires in COVID-19. Study background: Samples representing acute and convalescent COVID-19 were sourced from the United States, Italy and Spain. The analysed material was cDNA or gDNA that came from T cells, B-cell-depleted T cells, or PBMCs.

In the authors' workflow: Counts of nucleated cells, estimated from reference gene primer amplification, were obtained. Assay: immunoSEQ multiplex PCR; the TCRdb copy retains only in-frame clones and omits some. The DNA was the basis for D and trimming; V, J and clone size are from that table. The sample consists of roughly 280,000 clones, 80% to 85% of them appearing once. The V end lost 5 bases, the J end lost 1 base, and 17 bases lay between the germline ends. Germline CDR1 is MNHEY and CDR2 is SMNVEV (reference sequence). The CDR3 is 16 residues long. This chain joins TRBV27 and TRBJ1-2, with D possibly being TRBD1 (6 bases). Sequenced input: peripheral blood. This sequence was found in a man aged 60 to 75 with acute or convalescent COVID-19. In nucleotides, the CDR3 is TGTGCCAGCAGTGACATGTCGGACAGATTTAACTATGGCTACACCTTC. This encodes CASSDMSDRFNYGYTF.